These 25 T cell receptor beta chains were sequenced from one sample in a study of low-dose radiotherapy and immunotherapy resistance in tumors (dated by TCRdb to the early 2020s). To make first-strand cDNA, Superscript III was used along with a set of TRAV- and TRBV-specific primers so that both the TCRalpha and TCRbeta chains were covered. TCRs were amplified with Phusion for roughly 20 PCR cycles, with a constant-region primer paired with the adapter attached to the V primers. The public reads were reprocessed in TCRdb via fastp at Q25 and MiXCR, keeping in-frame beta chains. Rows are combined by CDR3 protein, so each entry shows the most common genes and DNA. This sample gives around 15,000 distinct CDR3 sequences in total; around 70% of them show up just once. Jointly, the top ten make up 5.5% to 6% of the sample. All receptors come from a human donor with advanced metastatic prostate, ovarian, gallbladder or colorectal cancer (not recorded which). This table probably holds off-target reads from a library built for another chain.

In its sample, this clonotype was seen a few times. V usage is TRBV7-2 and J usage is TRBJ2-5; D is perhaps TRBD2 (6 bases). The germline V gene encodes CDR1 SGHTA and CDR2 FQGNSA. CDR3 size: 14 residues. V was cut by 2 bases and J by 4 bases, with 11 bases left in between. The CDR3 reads CASSLRRGTETQYF. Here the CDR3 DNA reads TGTGCCAGCAGCTTACGACGGGGGACAGAGACCCAGTACTTC.

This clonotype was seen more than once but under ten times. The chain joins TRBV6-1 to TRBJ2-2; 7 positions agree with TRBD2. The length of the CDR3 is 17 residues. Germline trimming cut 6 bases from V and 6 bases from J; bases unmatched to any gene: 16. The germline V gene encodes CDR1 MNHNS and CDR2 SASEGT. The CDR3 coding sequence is TGTGCCAGCAGCGCTGTGTGGGGGGGAAGGGATGCCGGGGAGCTGTTTTTT. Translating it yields CASSAVWGGRDAGELFF.

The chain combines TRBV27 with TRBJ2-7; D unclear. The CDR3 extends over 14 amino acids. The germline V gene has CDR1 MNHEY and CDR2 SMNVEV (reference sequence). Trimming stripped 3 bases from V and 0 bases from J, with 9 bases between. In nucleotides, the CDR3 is TGTGCCAGCAGTTTGAAACGGAACTCCTACGAGCAGTACTTC. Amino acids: CASSLKRNSYEQYF.

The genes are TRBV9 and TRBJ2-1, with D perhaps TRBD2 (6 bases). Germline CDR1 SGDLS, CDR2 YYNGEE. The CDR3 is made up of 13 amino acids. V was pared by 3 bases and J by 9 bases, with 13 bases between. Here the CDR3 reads CASSGTPGVEQFF. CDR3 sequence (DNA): TGTGCCAGCAGCGGCACCCCGGGGGTTGAGCAGTTCTTC.

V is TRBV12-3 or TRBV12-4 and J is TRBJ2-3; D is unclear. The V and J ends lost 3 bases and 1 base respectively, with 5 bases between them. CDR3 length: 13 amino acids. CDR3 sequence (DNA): TGTGCCAGCAGTTTTGTGGGCACAGATACGCAGTATTTT. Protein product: CASSFVGTDTQYF.

In nucleotides, the CDR3 is TGTGCCACCCGGAAGTTTCGAGCGGGAGCCTACGAGCAGTACTTC. Its protein is CATRKFRAGAYEQYF. The genes are TRBV21-1 and TRBJ2-7; the D call of TRBD2 is as the table states it, not checked on the DNA. TRBV21-1 is recorded as a pseudogene. The CDR3 contains 15 residues.

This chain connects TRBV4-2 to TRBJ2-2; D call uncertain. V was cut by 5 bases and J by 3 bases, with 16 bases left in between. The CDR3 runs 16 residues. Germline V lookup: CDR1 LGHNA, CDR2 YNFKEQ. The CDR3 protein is CASSSSGVAYTGELFF. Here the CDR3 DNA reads TGTGCCAGCAGCTCCTCAGGTGTGGCTTACACCGGGGAGCTGTTTTTT.

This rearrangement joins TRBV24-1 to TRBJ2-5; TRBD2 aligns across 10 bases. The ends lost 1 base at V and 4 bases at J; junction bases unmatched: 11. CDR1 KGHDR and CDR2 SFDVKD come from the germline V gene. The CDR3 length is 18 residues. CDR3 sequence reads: CATSDFEPASGRLETQYF. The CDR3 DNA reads TGTGCCACCAGTGATTTTGAACCCGCTAGCGGGAGACTAGAGACCCAGTACTTC.

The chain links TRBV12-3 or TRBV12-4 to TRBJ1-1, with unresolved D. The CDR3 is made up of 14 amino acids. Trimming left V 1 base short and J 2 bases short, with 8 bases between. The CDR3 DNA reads TGTGCCAGCAGTTTAGTGAGGAGAAACACTGAAGCTTTCTTT. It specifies CASSLVRRNTEAFF.

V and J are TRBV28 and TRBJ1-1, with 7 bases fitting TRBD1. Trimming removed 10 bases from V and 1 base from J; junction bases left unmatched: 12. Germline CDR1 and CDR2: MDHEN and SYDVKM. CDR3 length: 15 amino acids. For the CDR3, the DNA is TGTGCCACCACCTACTCGACAGGGAAGAACACTGAAGCTTTCTTT. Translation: CATTYSTGKNTEAFF.

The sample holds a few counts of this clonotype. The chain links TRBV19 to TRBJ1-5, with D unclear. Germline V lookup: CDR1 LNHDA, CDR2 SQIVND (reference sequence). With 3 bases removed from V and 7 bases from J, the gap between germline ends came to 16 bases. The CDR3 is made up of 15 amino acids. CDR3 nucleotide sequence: TGTGCCAGTAGTATTTTTGCTGCCCCGGGGCAGCCCCAGCATTTT. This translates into CASSIFAAPGQPQHF.

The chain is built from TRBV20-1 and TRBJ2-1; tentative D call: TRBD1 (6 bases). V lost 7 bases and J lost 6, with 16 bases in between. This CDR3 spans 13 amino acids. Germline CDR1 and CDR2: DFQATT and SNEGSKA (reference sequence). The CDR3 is CSGLGAGLNEQFF. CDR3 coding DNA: TGCAGTGGATTGGGGGCAGGGCTCAATGAGCAGTTCTTC.

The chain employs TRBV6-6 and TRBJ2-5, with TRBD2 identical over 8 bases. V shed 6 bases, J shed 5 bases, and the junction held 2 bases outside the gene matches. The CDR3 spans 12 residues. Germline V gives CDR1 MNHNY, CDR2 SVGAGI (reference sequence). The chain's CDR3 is CASRGLEETQYF. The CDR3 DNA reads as TGTGCCAGCAGGGGACTAGAGGAGACCCAGTACTTC.

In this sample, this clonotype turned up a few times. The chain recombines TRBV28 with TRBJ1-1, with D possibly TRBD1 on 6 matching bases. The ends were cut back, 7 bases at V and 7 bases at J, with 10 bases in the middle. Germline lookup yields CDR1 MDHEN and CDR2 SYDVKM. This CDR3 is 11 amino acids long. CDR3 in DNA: TGTGCCAGCACCCGCAGGGGTGAAGCTTTCTTT. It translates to CASTRRGEAFF.

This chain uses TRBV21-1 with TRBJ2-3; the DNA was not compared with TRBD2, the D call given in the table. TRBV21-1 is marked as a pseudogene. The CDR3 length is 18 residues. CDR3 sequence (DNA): TGTGCCAGCAGCAAAGCGTGGCGGGAGGGCCCCGACACAGATACGCAGTATTTT. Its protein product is CASSKAWREGPDTDTQYF.

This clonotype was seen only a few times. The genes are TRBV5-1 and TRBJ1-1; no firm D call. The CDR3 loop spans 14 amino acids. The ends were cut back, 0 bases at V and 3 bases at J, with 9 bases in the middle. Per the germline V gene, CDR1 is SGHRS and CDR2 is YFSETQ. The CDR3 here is CASSLARRDTEAFF. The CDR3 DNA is TGCGCCAGCAGCTTGGCCCGTAGGGACACTGAAGCTTTCTTT.

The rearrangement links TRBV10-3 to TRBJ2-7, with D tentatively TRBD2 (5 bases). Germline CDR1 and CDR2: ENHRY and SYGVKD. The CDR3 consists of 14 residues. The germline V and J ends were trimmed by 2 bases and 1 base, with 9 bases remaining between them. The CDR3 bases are TGTGCCATCAGTGAGGCCGGGAAGTCCTACGAGCAGTACTTC. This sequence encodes CAISEAGKSYEQYF.

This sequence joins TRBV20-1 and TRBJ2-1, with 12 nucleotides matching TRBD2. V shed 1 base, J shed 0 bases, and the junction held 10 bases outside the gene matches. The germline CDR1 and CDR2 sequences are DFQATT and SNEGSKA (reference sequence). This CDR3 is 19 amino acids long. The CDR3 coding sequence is TGCAGTGCTAGAGCTACTAGCGGGGGGCCATCTCTCTCCTACAATGAGCAGTTCTTC. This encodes CSARATSGGPSLSYNEQFF.

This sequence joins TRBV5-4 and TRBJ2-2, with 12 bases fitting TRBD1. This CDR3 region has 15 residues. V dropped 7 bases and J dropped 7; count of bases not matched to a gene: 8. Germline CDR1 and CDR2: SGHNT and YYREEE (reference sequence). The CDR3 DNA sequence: TGTGCCAGCCTCCCGGGACAGGGGGCCGGCGGGGAGCTGTTTTTT. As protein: CASLPGQGAGGELFF. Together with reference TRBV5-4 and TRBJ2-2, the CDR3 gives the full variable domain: ETGVTQSPTHLIKTRGQQVTLRCSSQSGHNTVSWYQQALGQGPQFIFQYYREEENGRGNFPPRFSGLQFPNYSSELNVNALELDDSALYLCASLPGQGAGGELFFGEGSRLTVL.

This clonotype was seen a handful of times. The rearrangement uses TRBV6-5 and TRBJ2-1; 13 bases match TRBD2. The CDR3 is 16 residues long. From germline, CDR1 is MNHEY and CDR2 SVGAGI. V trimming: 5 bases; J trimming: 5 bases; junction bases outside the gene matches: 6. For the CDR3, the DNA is TGTGCCAGCAGTAGAGGGACTAGCGGGACTAACAATGAGCAGTTCTTC. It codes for CASSRGTSGTNNEQFF.

CDR3 sequence (DNA): TGTGCCAGCAGCTTAGCGAACGGGGGGGCAGGACGGGAGACCCAGTACTTC. It specifies CASSLANGGAGRETQYF. V gene TRBV11-2 combines with J gene TRBJ2-5; 8 nucleotides line up with TRBD2. From germline, CDR1 is SGHAT and CDR2 FQNNGV. CDR3 length: 17 amino acids. V dropped 1 base and J dropped 5; count of bases not matched to a gene: 12.

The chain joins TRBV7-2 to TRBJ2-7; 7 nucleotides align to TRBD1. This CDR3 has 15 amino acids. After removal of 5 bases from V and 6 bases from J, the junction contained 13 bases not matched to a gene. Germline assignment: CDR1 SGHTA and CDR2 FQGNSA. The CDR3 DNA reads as TGTGCCAGCAGCGCAAGGACCCCCAGGGGGACCGAGCAGTACTTC. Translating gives CASSARTPRGTEQYF.

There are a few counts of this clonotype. Here the CDR3 reads CASSLYPGVSNSPLHF. As DNA, the CDR3 is TGCGCCAGCAGCTTGTATCCAGGGGTTAGCAATTCACCCCTCCACTTT. This chain joins TRBV5-1 and TRBJ1-6; D may be TRBD1 (6 bases). The germline V gene encodes CDR1 SGHRS and CDR2 YFSETQ. Trimming cost V 1 base and J 7 bases, with 15 bases left between them. This CDR3 comprises 16 residues.

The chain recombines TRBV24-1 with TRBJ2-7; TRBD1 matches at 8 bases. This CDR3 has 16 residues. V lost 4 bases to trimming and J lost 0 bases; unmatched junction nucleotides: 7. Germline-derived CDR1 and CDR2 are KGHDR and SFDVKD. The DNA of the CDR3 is TGTGCCACCAGTGAGACCGGGACAGGACTCTCCTACGAGCAGTACTTC. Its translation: CATSETGTGLSYEQYF.

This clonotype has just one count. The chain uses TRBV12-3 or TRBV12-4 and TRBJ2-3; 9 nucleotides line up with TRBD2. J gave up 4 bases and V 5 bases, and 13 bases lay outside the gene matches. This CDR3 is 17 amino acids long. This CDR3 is CASSQGGSGSGADTQYF. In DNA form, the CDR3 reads TGTGCCAGCAGTCAAGGGGGTAGCGGGAGTGGCGCAGATACGCAGTATTTT.